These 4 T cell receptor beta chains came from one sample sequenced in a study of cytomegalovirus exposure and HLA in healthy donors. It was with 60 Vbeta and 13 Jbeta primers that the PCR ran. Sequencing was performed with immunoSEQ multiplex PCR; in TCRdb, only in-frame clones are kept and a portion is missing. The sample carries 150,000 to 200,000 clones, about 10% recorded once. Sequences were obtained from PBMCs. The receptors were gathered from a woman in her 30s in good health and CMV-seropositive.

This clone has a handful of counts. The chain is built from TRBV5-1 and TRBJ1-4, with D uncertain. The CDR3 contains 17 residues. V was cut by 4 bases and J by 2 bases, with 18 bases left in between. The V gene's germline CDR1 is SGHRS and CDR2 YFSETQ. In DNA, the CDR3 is TGCGCCAGCAGCCGGGAGGGAGTCGGGAGGACTAATGAAAAACTGTTTTTT. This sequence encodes CASSREGVGRTNEKLFF.

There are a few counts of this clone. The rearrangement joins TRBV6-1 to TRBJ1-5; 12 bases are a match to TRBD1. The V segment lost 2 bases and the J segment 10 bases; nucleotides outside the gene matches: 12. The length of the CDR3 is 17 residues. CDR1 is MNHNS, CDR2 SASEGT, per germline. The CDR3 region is CASSESPGQGAWGPQHF. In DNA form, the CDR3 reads TGTGCCAGCAGTGAAAGTCCGGGACAGGGGGCTTGGGGCCCCCAGCATTTT.

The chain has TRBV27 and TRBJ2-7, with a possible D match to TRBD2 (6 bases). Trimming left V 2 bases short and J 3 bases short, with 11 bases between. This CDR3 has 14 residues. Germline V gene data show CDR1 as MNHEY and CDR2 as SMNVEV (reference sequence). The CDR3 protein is CASSLAPGVYEQYF. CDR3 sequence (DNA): TGTGCCAGCAGTTTAGCCCCGGGAGTCTACGAGCAGTACTTC.

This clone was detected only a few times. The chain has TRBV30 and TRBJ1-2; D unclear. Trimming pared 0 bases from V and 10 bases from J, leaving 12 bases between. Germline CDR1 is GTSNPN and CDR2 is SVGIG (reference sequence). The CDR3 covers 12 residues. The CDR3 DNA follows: TGTGCCTGGAGTGTAGCGGAGAATTCCTACACCTTC. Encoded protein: CAWSVAENSYTF.